This T cell receptor beta chain was retrieved from a study of vaccination effects on CD4 cells after COVID-19 (dated 2022 in TCRdb). In the study overall: In the ViraFEST assay, PBMC were stimulated with viral peptide pools, and TCR sequencing was then used to find antigen-specific CD4+ T cell clonotypes based on their expansion. About 2.2 million PBMC per well were cultured in IMDM with approximately 5% human AB serum, 8.5 to 10 IU/ml IL-2 and gentamicin, plus 10 ug/ml peptides. In both COVID-19 convalescent patients and infection-naive vaccine recipients, the study compared SARS-CoV-2 spike-specific CD4+ TCR repertoires from before mRNA vaccination with those from after it. Post-vaccine samples across the study were collected a median of 72 days after the second dose, with a range of 14 to 241. Cultures from other donors in the study were sequenced using the Oncomine TCR Beta short-read assay on an Illumina iSeq 100. A total of some eleven COVID-19 convalescent patients and several SARS-CoV-2-naive healthy vaccine recipients were included in the full study.

The library was obtained by the immunoSEQ multiplex PCR assay. DNA from the cultured and isolated CD4+ T cells underwent TCR beta CDR3 sequencing. Under the source paper's analysis protocol: Non-productive TCR sequences were removed and reads were trimmed to the CDR3 region, keeping CDR3s of at least 7 amino acids. The MANAFEST web app was used to pick out antigen-specific clonotypes by comparing their expansion in peptide wells with that in reference cultures. For clones to be considered positive, expansion at FDR<0.05 versus reference and all other wells, an odds ratio above 5, and a frequency above 0.1% in two replicate wells were required. Cross-reactive clonotypes were defined as significantly expanded in SARS-CoV-2 spike wells and in at least one common cold coronavirus spike condition. CDR3 similarity was assessed by Levenshtein distance using the stringdist R package, and unrooted trees were constructed with ape in R 3.6.1. Imported from immuneACCESS, the table was reduced by TCRdb to in-frame sequences with V and J called. These copies leave out some clones; in studies compared against another copy, an unresolved V gene accounts for under half, and the cause of the remainder is not known. The V and J calls and clone size were taken over from that table, and D and trimming were inferred from the DNA. For this sample there are around 66,000 clones; 70% to 75% appear just once. The ten largest clones capture under 2.5% of the sample.

After approximately 11 days of culture, CD4+ T cells were isolated with the EasySep CD4+ T cell isolation kit. Each participant got two doses of an mRNA SARS-CoV-2 vaccine, either BNT162b2 or mRNA-1273. The absence of prior SARS-CoV-2 infection in healthy vaccine recipients was confirmed by negative nucleocapsid antibodies before and after vaccination. Half of the culture medium was replaced with fresh IL-2-containing medium on days 3 and 7. Unless otherwise noted, each peptide stimulation condition was cultured in triplicate wells. Using Ficoll-Paque Plus gradient centrifugation, PBMC were separated from whole blood and then either used fresh or cryopreserved at -140C. The QIAamp micro DNA kit was used to extract genomic DNA from the cultured CD4+ T cells. On the study overall, not on this receptor specifically: Among healthy vaccine recipients, nearly all vaccine-induced clones were SARS-CoV-2 mono-reactive, and just 1 of 255 was cross-reactive with common cold coronaviruses. Both infection-induced and vaccine-induced clones contracted markedly at late post-vaccination timepoints, which is consistent with waning T cell responses. The study was limited by a small number of convalescent patients and lacked early post-infection timepoints.

V drops 4 bases and J drops 1 base, leaving 10 bases in between. The germline V gene supplies CDR1 LGHNA and CDR2 YNFKEQ. From the cysteine through the phenylalanine, the CDR3 covers 14 amino acids. The CDR3 DNA has 42 bases and is translated from base 1. Concerning this clone itself: No antigen is known for it. Per-nucleotide qualities are absent, and no much larger clonotype sits a single base away.

This clonotype was obtained from a human donor who received a COVID-19 vaccine. The specimen was CD4+ T cells from PBMCs cultured without peptide, collected after COVID-19 vaccination. This receptor chain uses TRBV4-2 and TRBJ1-1; the D gene assignment is ambiguous. This receptor carries the CDR3 CASSRPYGNTEAFF. The nucleotide sequence is TGTGCCAGCAGCCGCCCTTATGGGAACACTGAAGCTTTCTTT.